The 9 T cell receptor beta chains below all came from one sample that was sequenced in a study of blood T cells in healthy people across ages (dated by TCRdb to between 2015 and 2017). Library prep was done by 5' RACE. A second PCR of about 6 to 11 cycles was performed with a sample-barcoded 5' primer and a J-beta primer mix. Using fastp trimming at Q25 and MiXCR clonotype assembly, TCRdb reanalyzed the public sequencing data and kept in-frame beta chains. Entries that share a CDR3 protein sequence are merged under the most common genes and DNA. The sample profile shows over 1,500,000 distinct CDR3 sequences; more than 35% of them were found once. The top ten hold more than 20% of the sample. Sequencing was done on a sample of blood. The receptors originated from a human donor in good health.

The chain couples TRBV9 to TRBJ2-3; D unclear. The CDR3 has 12 residues. The germline V gene has CDR1 SGDLS and CDR2 YYNGEE. With 3 bases removed from V and 4 bases from J, the gap between germline ends came to 6 bases. The CDR3 nucleotides are TGTGCCAGCAGCGAAGGGCCAGATACGCAGTATTTT. Amino acid sequence: CASSEGPDTQYF. Full variable domain (missing parts from reference TRBV9 and TRBJ2-3): DSGVTQTPKHLITATGQRVTLRCSPRSGDLSVYWYQQSLDQGLQFLIQYYNGEERAKGNILERFSAQQFPDLHSELNLSSLELGDSALYFCASSEGPDTQYFGPGTRLTVL.

This clonotype appeared once. V is TRBV20-1 and J is TRBJ2-3, with D unresolved. The germline V gene has CDR1 DFQATT and CDR2 SNEGSKA (reference sequence). V lost 3 bases and J 0 bases, leaving 10 bases between the germline ends. The CDR3 totals 14 residues. The DNA for the CDR3 is TGCAGTGCTAGGTACGGGTATAGCACAGATACGCAGTATTTT. Its protein product is CSARYGYSTDTQYF.

This chain joins TRBV12-5 and TRBJ1-5, with D unclear. The CDR3 is made up of 11 amino acids. The germline CDR1 and CDR2 sequences are LGHNT and FRNRAP. Trimming cost V 6 bases and J 7 bases, with 7 bases left between them. The CDR3 region is CASGSYQPQHF. The CDR3 DNA sequence: TGTGCTAGTGGCTCATACCAGCCCCAGCATTTT.

This clonotype was seen repeatedly, ten times or more. The chain carries TRBV4-1 and TRBJ2-3; D remains unclear. CDR1 is MGHRA, CDR2 YSYEKL, per germline. This CDR3 is built from 12 residues. Trimming took off 1 base at V and 6 bases at J, with 5 bases between the two ends. The CDR3 here is CASSQAPDTQYF. CDR3 coding DNA: TGCGCCAGCAGCCAAGCACCCGATACGCAGTATTTT.

This clonotype was counted only a few times. The rearrangement joins TRBV28 to TRBJ2-7; a weak D match, TRBD2 (6 bases). The germline V gene encodes CDR1 MDHEN and CDR2 SYDVKM. The CDR3 is 13 residues long. Trimming shortened V by 5 bases and J by 5 bases, and 13 bases separated the two germline ends. The CDR3 DNA reads as TGTGCCAGCAGTCCGGGGGACTTCCACGAGCAGTACTTC. Protein product: CASSPGDFHEQYF.

This clonotype turned up a few times. V usage is TRBV28 and J usage is TRBJ2-3; 9 nucleotides align to TRBD2. The V gene's germline CDR1 is MDHEN and CDR2 SYDVKM. The CDR3 has 15 residues. Germline trimming cut 5 bases from V and 4 bases from J; bases unmatched to any gene: 7. The CDR3 region has the DNA TGTGCCAGCAGTCCCTTAGCGGGAGAGGCAGATACGCAGTATTTT. It codes for CASSPLAGEADTQYF.

This clonotype occurred a few times. This chain connects TRBV5-1 to TRBJ2-1; 7 nucleotides agree with TRBD2. The germline V gene has CDR1 SGHRS and CDR2 YFSETQ. The V and J ends lost 3 bases and 9 bases, in that order; junction bases with no gene match: 18. This CDR3 contains 17 residues. This chain's CDR3 is CASSWLNGRGDKSEQFF. The CDR3 bases are TGCGCCAGCAGCTGGCTCAATGGGAGGGGAGACAAGAGTGAGCAGTTCTTC.

This clonotype was seen a few times. The V gene is TRBV7-3, the J gene TRBJ2-1, with 8 bases that match TRBD2. CDR1 and CDR2 from the germline V gene are SGHTA and FQGTGA. The CDR3 is 16 amino acids. V was pared by 5 bases and J by 4 bases, with 10 bases of the junction left unmatched. CDR3 amino acids: CASSTMRTSSYNEQFF. DNA of the CDR3: TGTGCCAGCAGCACCATGCGGACTAGCTCATACAATGAGCAGTTCTTC.

The V and J genes are TRBV6-5 and TRBJ2-7, with D hard to call. The germline V gene encodes CDR1 MNHEY and CDR2 SVGAGI. V lost 4 bases and J lost 2, with 18 bases in between. This CDR3 has 16 amino acids. The CDR3 nucleotides read TGTGCCAGCAGTTCGGGCCACACCAAATCCCCCTACGAGCAGTACTTC. Translation: CASSSGHTKSPYEQYF.